The source of this T cell receptor beta chain is a study of cytomegalovirus exposure and HLA in healthy donors. Study-level background: Genetic ancestry analysis placed around four fifths of the 300 to 500 donors that were genotyped in the Caucasian-associated cluster. Study-level results: Altogether, some 170 TCR beta chains were recorded as cytomegalovirus-associated. Reports state that TCR beta sequences accurately predicted most subjects' HLA-A and HLA-B alleles.

This CDR3 has 15 amino acids. Germline CDR1 and CDR2: SGDLS and YYNGEE. V was clipped by 0 bases and J by 6 bases, with 12 bases between them. Primers included in the PCR were 60 Vbeta and 13 Jbeta primers. Source study methods: There were tens of millions of unique TCR beta chains by a later count, and 8.5 million to 14 million of them were shared. Using immunoSEQ multiplex PCR, the repertoire was profiled, and TCRdb retains in-frame clones only, with some absent. V, J and clone size reflect that table, while D and trimming were determined from the DNA. Of about 210,000 clones in the sample, 70% to 80% are singletons; the top ten hold roughly 0.4%. This clone appeared a few times. Its antigen is as yet unknown.

The source is a male donor in good health and CMV-seropositive. Sequencing was performed on PBMCs. This chain joins TRBV9 and TRBJ2-2; D gene unclear. The CDR3 protein is CASSVVALPAGELFF. The CDR3 DNA follows: TGTGCCAGCAGCGTAGTAGCACTACCCGCCGGGGAGCTGTTTTTT.